These 8 T cell receptor beta chains were all obtained from the same sample, sequenced in a study of lymphopenia after photon versus proton radiotherapy. Profiling relied on immunoSEQ multiplex PCR, and the TCRdb table lists in-frame clones only, not all of them. The table shows about 26,000 clones, with about 85% occurring only once. The specimen was peripheral blood, collected from a patient treated with photon-based radiotherapy. These receptors all stem from a man aged 25 to 45 with gastric cancer.

This rearrangement joins TRBV9 to TRBJ1-6, with 9 positions matching TRBD1. Trimming cost V 3 bases and J 6 bases; bases outside gene matches: 4. The CDR3 loop spans 15 amino acids. CDR1 is SGDLS, CDR2 YYNGEE, per germline. The CDR3 sequence is CASSGGTGINSPLHF. CDR3 sequence (DNA): TGTGCCAGCAGCGGTGGGACAGGGATTAATTCACCCCTCCACTTT.

This clone was picked up a small number of times. The chain combines TRBV13 with TRBJ2-2, with no clear D. V was pared by 7 bases and J by 2 bases, with 11 bases between. Germline loops: CDR1 PRHDT, CDR2 FYEKMQ (reference sequence). This CDR3 has 14 amino acids. CDR3 loop: CASKGALNTGELFF. CDR3 nucleotide sequence: TGTGCCAGCAAAGGCGCACTAAACACCGGGGAGCTGTTTTTT. The whole variable domain, remainder taken from reference TRBV13 and TRBJ2-2, is AAGVIQSPRHLIKEKRETATLKCYPIPRHDTVYWYQQGPGQDPQFLISFYEKMQSDKGSIPDRFSAQQFSDYHSELNMSSLELGDSALYFCASKGALNTGELFFGEGSRLTVL.

The chain joins TRBV10-1 to TRBJ2-3; D unclear. CDR3 length equals 12 residues. Trimming took 0 bases from V and 2 from J, leaving 0 bases between them. Germline V lookup: CDR1 WNHNN, CDR2 SYGVQD (reference sequence). CDR3 DNA: TGCGCCAGCAGTGAGTCCACAGATACGCAGTATTTT. Amino acids: CASSESTDTQYF.

The rearrangement links TRBV5-4 to TRBJ2-3; 9 bases are shared with TRBD1. Germline values: CDR1 SGHNT, CDR2 YYREEE (reference sequence). The J segment lost 4 bases and the V segment lost 2 bases, leaving 2 bases of the junction unmatched. The CDR3 contains 14 residues. CDR3 bases: TGTGCCAGCAGCTTACAGGGGGCAGCAGATACGCAGTATTTT. Protein product: CASSLQGAADTQYF. Full variable domain (rest looked up from reference TRBV5-4 and TRBJ2-3): ETGVTQSPTHLIKTRGQQVTLRCSSQSGHNTVSWYQQALGQGPQFIFQYYREEENGRGNFPPRFSGLQFPNYSSELNVNALELDDSALYLCASSLQGAADTQYFGPGTRLTVL.

The chain uses TRBV7-7 and TRBJ2-1; TRBD1 agrees at 9 bases. Germline CDR1 reads SSHAT; CDR2 reads FNYEAQ (reference sequence). The J segment lost 9 bases and the V segment lost 1 base, leaving 4 bases of the junction unmatched. CDR3 size: 14 residues. CDR3 residues: CASSLGPQGAEQFF. The CDR3 DNA reads as TGTGCCAGCAGCTTAGGCCCACAGGGGGCTGAGCAGTTCTTC.

The chain couples TRBV19 to TRBJ2-3, with D maybe TRBD1 (7 bases). The CDR3 has 14 amino acids. V shed 5 bases and J shed 4 bases, with 13 bases lying between them. The germline CDR1 and CDR2 sequences are LNHDA and SQIVND (reference sequence). The CDR3 reads CASSDTGEADTQYF. CDR3 nucleotides: TGTGCCAGTAGTGACACAGGGGAGGCAGATACGCAGTATTTT.

The genes are TRBV11-2 and TRBJ2-5; 7 nucleotides align to TRBD2. The closer fit of TRBJ2-7 to the DNA end suggests the J call may be wrong. From germline, CDR1 is SGHAT and CDR2 FQNNGV. The CDR3 extends over 13 amino acids. The DNA of the CDR3 is TGTGCCAGCAGCTTAGAGGGGGGGGGCGAGCAGTACTTC. It is translated as CASSLEGGGEQYF.

This clone is a singleton in its sample. This chain joins TRBV10-3 and TRBJ2-6; D is undetermined. The CDR3 has 18 amino acids. CDR1 is ENHRY, CDR2 SYGVKD, per germline. Trimming left V 0 bases short and J 0 bases short, with 12 bases between. CDR3 sequence: CAISESADWGSGANVLTF. In DNA, the CDR3 is TGTGCCATCAGTGAGTCGGCAGATTGGGGCTCTGGGGCCAACGTCCTGACTTTC.